The 28 T cell receptor beta chains below were found in one sample sequenced in a study of blood T cells in healthy people across ages. Combining a sample-barcoded 5' primer with a J-beta primer mix, a second PCR ran for roughly 7 to 12 cycles. TCRdb fed the 5' RACE reads into MiXCR, producing one record per CDR3 protein. The sample lists approximately 690,000 distinct CDR3 sequences, approximately 40% occurring once. The sample comprised blood. The receptors stem from an elderly man in good health.

This chain uses TRBV6-2 or TRBV6-3 with TRBJ1-5, with TRBD1 matching 7 bases. The CDR3 contains 16 residues. Trimming at V came to 0 bases and at J to 1 base, leaving 3 bases not matched to a gene. Per the germline V gene, CDR1 is MNHEY and CDR2 is SVGEGT. Here the CDR3 DNA reads TGTGCCAGCAGTTACTCAGGGGGCACGAGCAATCAGCCCCAGCATTTT. Encoded protein: CASSYSGGTSNQPQHF.

The chain employs TRBV5-8 and TRBJ1-4, with D possibly matching TRBD1 (5 bases). Germline V gene data show CDR1 as SGHTS and CDR2 as YDEGEE. Trimming removed 4 bases at V and 1 base at J, with 14 bases between. The CDR3 runs 16 residues. The chain's CDR3 is CASSLAFGGTNEKLFF. Written as DNA, the CDR3 is TGTGCCAGCAGCCTGGCCTTTGGGGGAACTAATGAAAAACTGTTTTTT.

This clonotype was recorded only once. The CDR3 loop reads CSVEGGGWKNTEAFF. The CDR3 bases are TGCAGCGTTGAAGGGGGGGGATGGAAAAACACTGAAGCTTTCTTT. The rearrangement uses TRBV29-1 and TRBJ1-1, with D possibly being TRBD1 (5 bases). V was clipped by 1 base and J by 2 bases, with 14 bases between them. Per the germline V gene, CDR1 is SQVTM and CDR2 is ANQGSEA. The CDR3 loop spans 15 amino acids.

In its sample, this clonotype was seen a few times. V usage is TRBV7-2 and J usage is TRBJ2-5, with no clear D. Gene TRBJ2-7 matches the end of the DNA better, so the J call may be wrong. Germline assignment: CDR1 SGHTA and CDR2 FQGNSA. CDR3 length: 12 amino acids. CDR3 sequence: CASSPSPPEQYF. DNA of the CDR3: TGTGCCAGCAGCCCCTCCCCTCCCGAGCAGTACTTC.

The V and J genes are TRBV20-1 and TRBJ1-6; 9 bases map to TRBD1. The CDR3 length is 14 residues. With V trimmed by 3 bases and J by 3 bases, 0 bases remained unmatched. CDR1 is DFQATT, CDR2 SNEGSKA, per germline (reference sequence). The CDR3 loop is CSARTGGYNSPLHF. CDR3 DNA: TGCAGTGCTAGGACAGGGGGCTATAATTCACCCCTCCACTTT.

Note on this clonotype: The junction departs from germline at one end; a sequencing error may be responsible. This chain joins TRBV6-4 and TRBJ2-3; 8 bases are a match to TRBD2. The CDR3 loop spans 18 amino acids. Germline V gives CDR1 MRHNA, CDR2 SNTAGT. In DNA form, the CDR3 reads TGTGTCAGCAGTGACTCGACTGGAGCGGGGGTCAATCTGGATACGCAGTATTTT. Its translation: CVSSDSTGAGVNLDTQYF.

The chain joins TRBV4-3 to TRBJ2-7; TRBD1 matches at 9 bases. This CDR3 is built from 14 residues. Germline values: CDR1 LGHNA, CDR2 YSLEER. Trimming at V came to 2 bases and at J to 7 bases, leaving 6 bases not matched to a gene. In DNA, the CDR3 is TGCGCCAGCAGCCAAACAGGGGGCAAAGGGGAGCAGTACTTC. It codes for CASSQTGGKGEQYF.

In this sample, this clonotype turned up a few times. The rearrangement links TRBV11-2 to TRBJ2-7; D is unclear. V gave up 2 bases and J gave up 0 bases, with 8 bases separating them. The germline V gene encodes CDR1 SGHAT and CDR2 FQNNGV. The CDR3 contains 14 residues. CDR3 in amino acids: CASSLQGNSYEQYF. CDR3 sequence (DNA): TGTGCCAGCAGCTTACAAGGGAACTCCTACGAGCAGTACTTC.

The chain is built from TRBV3-1 and TRBJ1-5; D might be TRBD1 (6 bases). Germline V gene sequence: CDR1 LGHDT, CDR2 YNNKEL (reference sequence). The CDR3 is 16 amino acids. The V end lost 3 bases, the J end lost 3 bases, and 15 bases lay between the germline ends. The CDR3 loop is CASSQSSGTLNQPQHF. The CDR3 DNA reads TGTGCCAGCAGCCAGAGCTCCGGGACACTCAATCAGCCCCAGCATTTT.

The rearrangement links TRBV4-3 to TRBJ1-4; the D gene is possibly TRBD1 (5 bases). From germline, CDR1 is LGHNA and CDR2 YSLEER. This CDR3 is 15 amino acids long. Trimming took off 0 bases at V and 7 bases at J, with 12 bases between the two ends. The CDR3, as DNA: TGCGCCAGCAGCCAAGATGATGGACAAGGTGAAAAACTGTTTTTT. This encodes CASSQDDGQGEKLFF.

This sequence joins TRBV7-2 and TRBJ2-7; 9 nucleotides align to TRBD1. J was trimmed by 4 bases and V by 5 bases; bases with no gene match: 12. Germline V gene sequence: CDR1 SGHTA, CDR2 FQGNSA. The CDR3 is 16 residues long. The CDR3 nucleotides are TGTGCCAGCAGCGCCGGACAGGGGACAAGTTTATACGAGCAGTACTTC. Residues: CASSAGQGTSLYEQYF. The whole variable domain, remainder taken from reference TRBV7-2 and TRBJ2-7, is GAGVSQSPSNKVTEKGKDVELRCDPISGHTALYWYRQSLGQGLEFLIYFQGNSAPDKSGLPSDRFSAERTGGSVSTLTIQRTQQEDSAVYLCASSAGQGTSLYEQYFGPGTRLTVT.

This chain links TRBV4-1 with TRBJ2-1, with D tentatively TRBD1 (6 bases). V was cut by 1 base and J by 3 bases, with 16 bases left in between. CDR3 length: 17 amino acids. CDR1 MGHRA and CDR2 YSYEKL come from the germline V gene. Here the CDR3 DNA reads TGCGCCAGCAGCCAAGCGTCGCCGGGGACAAGCTACAATGAGCAGTTCTTC. This encodes CASSQASPGTSYNEQFF.

The chain has TRBV27 and TRBJ2-7; weak D call: TRBD2 (7 bases). The CDR3 loop spans 17 amino acids. Trimming took off 2 bases at V and 3 bases at J, with 20 bases between the two ends. Per the germline V gene, CDR1 is MNHEY and CDR2 is SMNVEV (reference sequence). CDR3 loop: CASSLVGSKGGLYEQYF. CDR3 DNA: TGTGCCAGCAGTTTAGTGGGATCAAAGGGGGGGCTCTACGAGCAGTACTTC.

This clonotype was counted once. The chain joins TRBV10-1 to TRBJ2-1, with D maybe TRBD1 (6 bases). The CDR3 has 15 residues. Germline values: CDR1 WNHNN, CDR2 SYGVQD (reference sequence). Trimming removed 6 bases at V and 3 bases at J, with 15 bases between. The CDR3 here is CASSPSRQDYNEQFF. The CDR3, as DNA: TGCGCCAGCAGCCCGTCCAGACAGGACTACAATGAGCAGTTCTTC.

This clonotype was recorded a few times. This chain joins TRBV30 and TRBJ2-3; 7 nucleotides align to TRBD2. V was clipped by 5 bases and J by 8 bases; unmatched bases: 10. Looked up from germline, CDR1 is GTSNPN and CDR2 is SVGIG (reference sequence). CDR3 length: 13 residues. CDR3 in amino acids: CAWASGPGVTQYF. The DNA of the CDR3 is TGTGCCTGGGCTAGCGGACCGGGGGTTACGCAGTATTTT.

In its sample, this clonotype was seen a few times. The rearrangement links TRBV6-1 to TRBJ2-7, with a possible D match to TRBD1 (6 bases). The CDR3 extends over 12 amino acids. CDR1 is MNHNS and CDR2 is SASEGT in the germline V gene. Deletions cut 10 bases from V and 2 bases from J, with 12 bases between. CDR3 region: CAIRGITYEQYF. CDR3 sequence (DNA): TGTGCCATCAGGGGTATAACCTACGAGCAGTACTTC.

A single count supports this clonotype. The V call is TRBV24-1, the J call TRBJ2-1, with D perhaps matching TRBD2 (5 bases). V lost 7 bases and J 6 bases, leaving 18 bases between the germline ends. Germline CDR1 is KGHDR and CDR2 is SFDVKD. This CDR3 has 15 amino acids. CDR3 loop: CATSPPGFPFNEQFF. The CDR3 coding sequence is TGTGCCACCAGCCCCCCGGGGTTCCCCTTCAATGAGCAGTTCTTC.

This rearrangement joins TRBV7-9 to TRBJ2-3, with unresolved D. The germline V gene encodes CDR1 SEHNR and CDR2 FQNEAQ (reference sequence). The CDR3 totals 18 residues. V was shortened by 2 bases and J by 2 bases, with 20 bases between the two germline ends. In DNA, the CDR3 is TGTGCCAGCAGCTTACAACCAGTGACACAGCTATTCACAGATACGCAGTATTTT. This translates into CASSLQPVTQLFTDTQYF. The whole variable domain, remainder taken from reference TRBV7-9 and TRBJ2-3, is DTGVSQNPRHKITKRGQNVTFRCDPISEHNRLYWYRQTLGQGPEFLTYFQNEAQLEKSRLLSDRFSAERPKGSFSTLEIQRTEQGDSAMYLCASSLQPVTQLFTDTQYFGPGTRLTVL.

The genes are TRBV3-1 and TRBJ2-2; D uncertain. This CDR3 contains 12 residues. Germline lookup yields CDR1 LGHDT and CDR2 YNNKEL (reference sequence). Trimming removed 2 bases from V and 6 bases from J, with 4 bases in between. CDR3 bases: TGTGCCAGCAGCCAACCCCCCGGGGAGCTGTTTTTT. Its protein is CASSQPPGELFF.

This clonotype was counted only a few times. V usage is TRBV20-1 and J usage is TRBJ1-2; no reliable D call. The ends were cut back, 7 bases at V and 7 bases at J, with 4 bases in the middle. Germline V gene lookup returns CDR1 DFQATT and CDR2 SNEGSKA (reference sequence). The CDR3 contains 8 residues. The chain's CDR3 is CSVVGYTF. Written as DNA, the CDR3 is TGCAGTGTTGTTGGCTACACCTTC.

The chain couples TRBV3-1 to TRBJ2-7; 8 positions agree with TRBD2. The end of the DNA is better explained by TRBJ2-5, so the J call may be wrong. The CDR3 runs 16 residues. Germline V gene sequence: CDR1 LGHDT, CDR2 YNNKEL (reference sequence). CDR3 sequence: CASSQVSGAGKETQYF. The DNA of the CDR3 is TGTGCCAGCAGCCAAGTTAGCGGGGCGGGGAAAGAGACCCAGTACTTC.

This clonotype was seen a handful of times. The chain recombines TRBV11-1 with TRBJ2-2; TRBD2 is a possible D gene (5 bases). There are 15 residues in the CDR3. Germline V lookup: CDR1 SGHAT, CDR2 FQDESV (reference sequence). With 1 base removed from V and 4 bases from J, the gap between germline ends came to 10 bases. The CDR3 coding sequence is TGTGCCAGCAGCTTAGGACCGGGAAGCACCGGGGAGCTGTTTTTT. Its translation is CASSLGPGSTGELFF.

To note about this clonotype: Mismatch with germline at one junction end may stem from a read error. This sequence joins TRBV6-2 or TRBV6-3 and TRBJ2-1; 8 bases are a match to TRBD2. CDR3 length equals 17 residues. Per germline, CDR1 MNHEY and CDR2 SVGEGT. CDR3 sequence reads: CVSSYGGRKRSYNEQFF. CDR3 in DNA: TGTGTCAGCAGTTACGGCGGGAGGAAGCGGTCCTACAATGAGCAGTTCTTC.

This sequence joins TRBV3-1 and TRBJ1-4, with TRBD1 matching 9 bases. After removal of 1 base from V and 6 bases from J, the junction contained 6 bases not matched to a gene. This CDR3 contains 16 residues. Germline V gene lookup returns CDR1 LGHDT and CDR2 YNNKEL (reference sequence). CDR3 amino acids: CASSQATGGAYEKLFF. CDR3 nucleotides: TGTGCCAGCAGCCAAGCTACAGGGGGCGCGTATGAAAAACTGTTTTTT. Full variable domain (rest looked up from reference TRBV3-1 and TRBJ1-4): DTAVSQTPKYLVTQMGNDKSIKCEQNLGHDTMYWYKQDSKKFLKIMFSYNNKELIINETVPNRFSPKSPDKAHLNLHINSLELGDSAVYFCASSQATGGAYEKLFFGSGTQLSVL.

This clonotype was recorded a few times. The V call is TRBV13, the J call TRBJ2-3, with D perhaps TRBD2 (5 bases). Germline CDR1 PRHDT, CDR2 FYEKMQ (reference sequence). Trimming shortened V by 2 bases and J by 1 base, and 13 bases separated the two germline ends. This CDR3 region has 16 residues. CDR3 residues: CASSLLVLARTDTQYF. The CDR3 region has the DNA TGTGCCAGCAGCTTATTGGTGTTAGCGCGCACAGATACGCAGTATTTT.

This chain joins TRBV29-1 and TRBJ2-3, with a weak D call TRBD2 (6 bases). V lost 1 base, J lost 3 bases, and 14 bases lay in between. Looked up from germline, CDR1 is SQVTM and CDR2 is ANQGSEA. This CDR3 comprises 15 residues. The CDR3 DNA is TGCAGCGTTGAAGGTGGACCCCGGGGGACAGATACGCAGTATTTT. Translated, it gives CSVEGGPRGTDTQYF.

V usage is TRBV25-1 and J usage is TRBJ2-5; no reliable D call. There are 15 residues in the CDR3. Germline V gene sequence: CDR1 MGHDK, CDR2 SYGVNS. V lost 3 bases and J 5 bases, leaving 16 bases between the germline ends. The CDR3 DNA reads TGTGCCAGCAGTGATATAAGCGCCTACCGCGAGACCCAGTACTTC. Its protein product is CASSDISAYRETQYF.

The V and J genes are TRBV7-3 and TRBJ2-4; the D call may be TRBD1 or TRBD2 (5 bases each). Trimming pared 2 bases from V and 11 bases from J, leaving 13 bases between. The CDR3 loop spans 13 amino acids. Germline loops: CDR1 SGHTA, CDR2 FQGTGA. The CDR3 bases are TGTGCCAGCAGCTTAGAGGGACGAGGGTTTCAGTACTTC. Translated: CASSLEGRGFQYF.